The present entry profiles one T cell receptor (beta chain) with its context. This clonotype occurred a few times. The clone's antigen remains unknown. The input lacks base qualities; no much larger clone sits a single base away. This specimen belongs to a study of identical twins (dated by TCRdb to the mid-2010s). With regard to the full study: To test whether fetal clonotypes persist, the study used deep sequencing on TCR alpha and beta repertoires from monozygotic twins, unrelated adults of various ages, and cord blood. To rule out contamination, the twin experiments were replicated at different times with different library preparation protocols.

Every donor was a healthy Caucasian. Three pairs of female monozygotic twins, all aged about 18 to 30 years, made up the twin cohort. CD4+ and CD8+ T cell populations were isolated with positive isolation kits from Invitrogen. Receptor amplification or capture employed 5' RACE. Sequencing used an Illumina HiSeq 2000. A universal primer binding site was introduced by template switching, and a unique molecular identifier was present in the final cDNA, enabling accurate counting of TCR cDNA molecules. Specific primers in the conserved constant-segment region were used to synthesize first-strand cDNA for TCR alpha and beta chains. To control for contamination, each cDNA library was double barcoded with a SMART-Mk sample barcode plus Illumina barcodes. TruSeq adapter sequences along with Illumina sample barcodes were introduced in two successive PCR steps. The TCR alpha and beta cDNA libraries were sequenced on the Illumina HiSeq platform using custom primers. Per the source publication's procedure: MiGEC processed the raw reads to extract unique molecular identifiers, while MiXCR was used to determine the CDR3 positions. For each individual, recombination models were inferred using an EM algorithm with the repgenHMM and IGoR tools. The analysis of shared clonotypes was done with the tcR package in R, with sharing normalized by the product of cloneset sizes. To study raw recombination without the effects of thymic and clonal selection, out-of-frame nonproductive sequences were analyzed. TCRdb reanalyzed the raw reads on its own, using fastp at Q25 for trimming and MiXCR for clone calling, and kept in-frame beta chains. Duplicate CDR3 protein sequences are folded into a single record with the most common DNA and genes. These V and J calls are TCRdb output, not the study's own analysis. The sample includes 520,000 or so distinct CDR3 sequences, with roughly 21% observed a single time. The top ten constitute roughly 0.9% of the sample.

The investigation overall reported the following: Excess twin sharing in beta out-of-frame sequences was weaker because fewer shared sequences lowered the signal-to-noise ratio. In monozygotic twins, recombination models systematically underestimated out-of-frame TCR alpha sharing, but the models matched the sharing seen between unrelated individuals. Invariant T cells such as MAIT and iNKT could partly confound zero-insertion analyses, though diverse VJ usage argued against this for most clonotypes. Abundant cord blood beta clonotypes had fewer insertions, young adult naive repertoires showed a similar but weaker trend, and memory repertoires showed no such trend. Compared with coincidental sharing between unrelated individuals, out-of-frame TCR alpha sequences shared between twins showed an excess of sequences with low generation probability. Because the same donors could not be followed over many years, the conclusions relied on cross-sectional statistical analysis.

The CDR3 runs 14 amino acids, cysteine and phenylalanine included. Just the 42-base CDR3 DNA is kept, in frame starting at base 1. Trimming costs V 3 bases and J 0 bases, and their ends lie 9 bases apart. CDR1 DFQATT and CDR2 SNEGSKA are derived from the germline V gene (reference sequence). These same data were also listed under a study on T cells expressing NK-cell markers. As described in the second report: TCR beta-chain repertoires were profiled in sorted CD3+CD56+NKG2C+, CD3+CD56+NKG2C- and CD3+CD56-NKG2C+ T-cell subsets from about 8 donors. Among the eight sequenced donors, seven were HCMV-seropositive and one was HCMV-seronegative. In several experiments an anti-gammadeltaTCR antibody was added to restrict sorting to alphabetaTCR-expressing T cells. In several donors, the dominant CD3+CD56+NKG2C+ clonotypes were among the top 10 CD8+ clonotypes and accounted for about 1.0-7.5% of CD8+ T cells. Those dominant clonotypes were again the most abundant among CD3+CD56-NKG2C+ cells in a handful of donors, at about 28.3-65%. Whether the expanded NKG2C-expressing T cell clones were specific for HCMV antigens remained unclear. All eight donors whose samples were sequenced were randomly selected healthy volunteers, three of them men and five women. HCMV-specific IgG was detected in serum with a commercial ELISA kit to determine HCMV serostatus. MIGEC was used to demultiplex reads and group the reads by UMI, and MiTCR was used to assemble and quantify clonotypes. To exclude erroneous sequences, only TCR cDNA sequences supported by at least two reads were retained. The tcR package was used for downstream repertoire analysis, with clonotypes matched between fractions based on CDR3 nucleotide sequence plus V segment. VDJmatch was used to annotate antigen specificity against VDJdb, with one amino acid substitution in CDR3 permitted.

Input material: CD4+ T cells sorted from blood. This clonotype originated in a woman between 18 and 29 years old in good health. The V gene is TRBV20-1 and the J gene is TRBJ2-1, with a weak D call of TRBD2 (5 bases match). The CDR3 reads CSASPGDSYNEQFF. The nucleotide sequence is TGCAGTGCTAGCCCCGGGGACTCCTACAATGAGCAGTTCTTC.